Described below is a single T cell receptor (beta chain) sequence and its context. This record belongs to a study of CD8 T cells in Susac syndrome. cDNA came from approximately 0.5 to 1 ug RNA primed by random hexamers. In TCRdb, the immunoSEQ multiplex PCR reads were re-called with MiXCR into one record per CDR3 protein. The sample has some 170,000 distinct CDR3 sequences, about 94% seen once; the top ten hold about 0.1%. V dropped 4 bases and J dropped 10 bases, with 13 bases sitting between them. This CDR3 has 12 amino acids. TEMRA cells were enriched by FACS, while CD8+ and CD4+ T cells were obtained through a negative isolation that was performed magnetically.

The sequenced sample was CD4+ T cells from PBMCs. The receptor's source is a human donor in good health. V is TRBV12-3 or TRBV12-4 and J is TRBJ1-1, with unresolved D. CDR3 in amino acids: CASSSGLRGAFF. In nucleotides, the CDR3 is TGTGCCAGCAGTTCCGGCCTGAGAGGAGCTTTCTTT.